This T cell receptor beta chain was captured by sequencing in a study of OX40 agonist ivuxolimab in advanced cancers. Findings and caveats of the study: CD8+ T cells showed, on average, more clonal expansion than CD4+ cells. Low levels of normalized T-cell clonal expansion also appeared in some nonresponders. At 0.1 to 3.0 mg/kg, CD4+ and CD8+ blood T cells expanded clonally by week 6.

Concerning this clone: Its antigen is undetermined.

Assay: immunoSEQ multiplex PCR; the TCRdb copy retains only in-frame clones and omits some. The sample records 75,000 to 90,000 clones, roughly 92% being singletons. The receptor was derived from an adult with an advanced solid tumor such as melanoma, head and neck, liver or kidney cancer. The sequencing here drew on CD4+ or CD8+ T cells sorted from blood, taken in a trial of the OX40 agonist ivuxolimab.

The CDR3 protein is CASRVGTGYTGELFF. The CDR3 bases are TGCGCCAGCCGGGTGGGGACAGGGTACACCGGGGAGCTGTTTTTT. J is TRBJ2-2 and V is TRBV10-2, with 9 bases lining up with TRBD1. CDR1 is WSHSY and CDR2 is SAAADI in the germline V gene. The length of the CDR3 is 15 residues. Trimming took 8 bases from V and 3 from J; bases not matched to a gene: 7.